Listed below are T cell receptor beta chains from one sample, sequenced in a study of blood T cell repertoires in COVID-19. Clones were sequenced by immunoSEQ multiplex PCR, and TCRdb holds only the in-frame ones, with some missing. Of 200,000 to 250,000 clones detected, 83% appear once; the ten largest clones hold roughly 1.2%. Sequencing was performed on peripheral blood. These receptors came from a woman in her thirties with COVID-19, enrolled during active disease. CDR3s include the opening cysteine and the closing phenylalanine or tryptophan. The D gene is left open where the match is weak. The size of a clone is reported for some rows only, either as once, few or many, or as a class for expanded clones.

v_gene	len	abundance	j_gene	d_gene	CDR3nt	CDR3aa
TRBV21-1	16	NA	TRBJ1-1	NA	TGTGCCAGCAGCAAACCCTCGACAGGGTTCAACACTGAAGCTTTCTTT	CASSKPSTGFNTEAFF
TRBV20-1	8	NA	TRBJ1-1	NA	TGCAGTGGTATGGGCGCTTTCTTT	CSGMGAFF
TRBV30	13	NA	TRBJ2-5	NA	TGTGCCTGGAGTGGGGGCGTTTCGGAGACCCAGTACTTC	CAWSGGVSETQYF
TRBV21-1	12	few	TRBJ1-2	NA	TGTGCCAGCAGGGCGGTTAACTATGGCTACACCTTC	CASRAVNYGYTF
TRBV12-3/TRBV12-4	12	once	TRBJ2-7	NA	TGTGCCAGCAGTTTGGGACTCTACGAGCAGTACTTC	CASSLGLYEQYF
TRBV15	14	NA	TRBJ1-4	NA	TGTGCCACCAGCAGAGGACAGCTTAATGAAAAACTGTTTTTT	CATSRGQLNEKLFF
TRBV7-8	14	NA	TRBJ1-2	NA	TGTGCCAGCAGCTTAGCAGGGGGGGACTATGGCTACACCTTC	CASSLAGGDYGYTF
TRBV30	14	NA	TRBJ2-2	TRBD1	TGTGCCTGGGGCACAGGGGGTTACACCGGGGAGCTGTTTTTT	CAWGTGGYTGELFF
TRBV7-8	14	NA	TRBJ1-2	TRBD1	TGTGCCAGCAGCCAGGGACAGGTTAACTATGGCTACACCTTC	CASSQGQVNYGYTF
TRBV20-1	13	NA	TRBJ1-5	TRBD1	TGCAGTGCTAGTACAGGGGACAATCAGCCCCAGCATTTT	CSASTGDNQPQHF
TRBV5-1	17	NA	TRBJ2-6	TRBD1	TGCGCCAGCAGCTCCACAGGGGTCTTTGGGGGGGCCAACGTCCTGACTTTC	CASSSTGVFGGANVLTF
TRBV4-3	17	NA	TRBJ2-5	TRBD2	TGCGCCAGCAGCCAAGGGGGACTAGCGGGAGAAGGGGAGACCCAGTACTTC	CASSQGGLAGEGETQYF
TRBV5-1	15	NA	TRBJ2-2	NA	TGCGCCAGCAGCTTAACGGGTCCGAACACCGGGGAGCTGTTTTTT	CASSLTGPNTGELFF
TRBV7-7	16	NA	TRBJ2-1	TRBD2	TGTGCCAGCAGCTTAGGGTTTGGACTAGCGGGAGATGAGCAGTTCTTC	CASSLGFGLAGDEQFF
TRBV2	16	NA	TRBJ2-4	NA	TGTGCCAGCAGTGAGGGTGGGGACTTCACCGAAAACATTCAGTACTTC	CASSEGGDFTENIQYF
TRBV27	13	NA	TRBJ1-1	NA	TGTGCCAGCGGGCGGACAGTGAACACTGAAGCTTTCTTT	CASGRTVNTEAFF
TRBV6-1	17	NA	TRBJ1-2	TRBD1	TGTGCCAGCAGTGAGGGGACAGGGGGGTATTGGTCCTATGGCTACACCTTC	CASSEGTGGYWSYGYTF
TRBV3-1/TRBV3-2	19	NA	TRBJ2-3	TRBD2	TGTGCCAGCAGCCAAGTACTAGCGGGGGGGTTATCGGGCACAGATACGCAGTATTTT	CASSQVLAGGLSGTDTQYF
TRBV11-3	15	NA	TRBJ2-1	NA	TGTGCCAGCAGCGTAGGCAGGGGAGTCTCGGGTGAGCAGTTCTTC	CASSVGRGVSGEQFF
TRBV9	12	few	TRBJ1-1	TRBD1	TGTGCCAGCAGCGTACTAGACAGGGCGGCTTTCTTT	CASSVLDRAAFF
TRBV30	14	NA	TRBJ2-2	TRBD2	TGTGCCGGAATGACTAGCGGAACTACCGGGGAGCTGTTTTTT	CAGMTSGTTGELFF
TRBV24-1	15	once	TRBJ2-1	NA	TGTGCCACCAGTGATTCGGGATTGCCTTACAATGAGCAGTTCTTC	CATSDSGLPYNEQFF
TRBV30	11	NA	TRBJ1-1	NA	TGTGCCTGGCGCAGGGGAACTGAAGCTTTCTTT	CAWRRGTEAFF
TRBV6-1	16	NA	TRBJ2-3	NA	TGTGCCAGCAGTGAACTGGCTGGACAGAGAACAGATACGCAGTATTTT	CASSELAGQRTDTQYF
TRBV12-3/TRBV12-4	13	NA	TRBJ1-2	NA	TGTGCCAGCAGTTTAGGGCCTAACTATGGCTACACCTTC	CASSLGPNYGYTF
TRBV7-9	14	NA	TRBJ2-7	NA	TGTGCCAGCACCCAAGCGATTGGTGGCAACGAGCAGTACTTC	CASTQAIGGNEQYF